The entry below gives a single TCR beta chain sequence along with its context. What it binds is unknown. The sample belongs to a study of lymphopenia after photon versus proton radiotherapy. This CDR3 has 14 amino acids. CDR1 and CDR2 from the germline V gene are SGDLS and YYNGEE. With 0 bases clipped from V and 11 bases from J, the junction kept 5 bases outside the gene matches. Assay: immunoSEQ multiplex PCR; the TCRdb copy retains only in-frame clones and omits some. The sample has 70,000 or so clones, 80% to 95% seen once. Findings and caveats of the study: Oligoclonal CD8+ Temra expansion after nadir drove photon patients' diversity drop. Authors raise, but do not show, better survival with proton therapy. Relative stability marked proton patients; photon patients lost diversity and naive cells.

The sample was peripheral blood, taken from a patient treated with photon-based radiotherapy. This TCR was recovered from a woman in her thirties or forties with cholangiocarcinoma. V usage is TRBV9 and J usage is TRBJ2-2; 9 bases are shared with TRBD1. For the CDR3, the DNA is TGTGCCAGCAGCGTAGCGGGGGGACAGGGAGAGCTGTTTTTT. It translates to CASSVAGGQGELFF.